This entry is about one T cell receptor (beta chain). The data were obtained in a study of cytomegalovirus exposure and HLA in healthy donors. The CDR3 sequence is 13 residues long. Per germline, CDR1 KGHSH and CDR2 LQKENI. The germline V and J ends were trimmed by 2 bases and 3 bases, with 5 bases remaining between them. The study ran its PCR with 60 Vbeta and 13 Jbeta primers. The table came from immunoSEQ multiplex PCR; TCRdb's copy has only in-frame clones and leaves some out. The data hold roughly 130,000 clones, with around four fifths observed a single time. The receptor was isolated from a man aged 25-40 years in good health and CMV-seronegative. The sequenced sample was PBMCs. This chain joins TRBV18 and TRBJ2-1; D uncertain. CDR3 sequence reads: CASSPTNYNEQFF. Here the CDR3 DNA reads TGTGCCAGCTCACCAACAAACTACAATGAGCAGTTCTTC.